This is a list of T cell receptor beta chains from one sample in a study of beta chain features in type 1 diabetes. Profiled with immunoSEQ multiplex PCR; TCRdb holds only in-frame clones, not every one. Among 620,000 or so clones, around a sixth were seen once, and the ten largest hold roughly 0.098%. Material for sequencing was naive CD4+ T cells from blood. The receptors here all came from a man younger than 30 in good health. The CDR3 runs from the conserved cysteine through the conserved F or W. Each record gives: V gene, J gene, CDR3 length, CDR3 protein.

TRBV2	TRBJ2-3	14	CASSTTGGTDTQYF
TRBV11-1	TRBJ2-2	15	CASSSYSSNTGELFF
TRBV7-9	TRBJ1-1	13	CASSFAGPGIPFF
TRBV7-2	TRBJ2-4	16	CASSLLGQVYKNIQYF
TRBV28	TRBJ1-5	15	CASSLYGGLGQPQHF
TRBV28	TRBJ1-1	15	CASSFMSQWNTEAFF
TRBV7-6	TRBJ2-5	14	CASSSWDGQETQYF
TRBV28	TRBJ2-3	14	CAIRGPSSTDTQYF
TRBV4-3	TRBJ2-7	13	CASSQEEGHEQYF
TRBV7-9	TRBJ1-1	14	CASSQQGLNTEAFF
TRBV27	TRBJ1-5	13	CASSRTGNQPQHF
TRBV5-1	TRBJ2-3	16	CASSLLTGSSTDTQYF
TRBV7-9	TRBJ2-1	16	CASSPQGAGGSNEQFF
TRBV28	TRBJ1-1	14	CASSLTHGTNEAFF
TRBV7-9	TRBJ2-1	16	CASSLEASGSHNEQFF
TRBV2	TRBJ2-4	17	CASSEVWQSLAKNIQYF
TRBV2	TRBJ2-7	12	CASSGVGYEQYF